This is a list of T cell receptor beta chains from one sample in a study of OX40 agonist ivuxolimab in advanced cancers. Clones were sequenced by immunoSEQ multiplex PCR, and TCRdb holds only the in-frame ones, with some missing. This sample carries tens of thousands of clones, approximately 86% of them seen once, and the ten largest clones take less than 3%. The input for sequencing was CD4+ or CD8+ T cells sorted from blood, taken in a trial of the OX40 agonist ivuxolimab. These receptors came from an adult with an advanced solid tumor such as melanoma, head and neck, liver or kidney cancer. Each CDR3 is given with its conserved first and last residue. The D gene is left open where the match is weak. The size of a clone is reported for some rows only, either as once, few or many, or as a class for expanded clones.

>TRBJ2-5|TRBV20-1|NA|NA
TGCAGTGCTAGTACGGGCAGGACCCAGTACTTC
CSASTGRTQYF
>TRBJ2-4|TRBV7-6|NA|NA
TGTGCCAGCAGCTTAGAAGGTCAGTTGGCCAAAAACATTCAGTACTTC
CASSLEGQLAKNIQYF
>TRBJ1-4|TRBV12-5|TRBD1|NA
TGTGCTAGTGGCCCCGACAGGGGAGGAAAACTGTTTTTT
CASGPDRGGKLFF
>TRBJ1-5|TRBV7-9|NA|NA
TGTGCCAGCAGTTCGGACTCCGGGAGGTATCAGCCCCAGCATTTT
CASSSDSGRYQPQHF
>TRBJ2-2|TRBV7-7|NA|NA
TGTGCTAGCAGCTTAGATGTGGTTGGCGGCGGGGAGCTGTTTTTT
CASSLDVVGGGELFF
>TRBJ1-2|TRBV6-1|NA|NA
TGTGCCAGCAGTGAAGCGGATAGGGTCACTGGCTACACCTTC
CASSEADRVTGYTF
>TRBJ2-6|TRBV27|NA|few
TGTGCCAGCAGTGACGTTAGCTCTGGGGCCAACGTCCTGACTTTC
CASSDVSSGANVLTF
>TRBJ2-6|TRBV2|NA|NA
TGTGCCAGCAGTAACGGACGGGGGGCCAACGTCCTGACTTTC
CASSNGRGANVLTF
>TRBJ2-3|TRBV4-2|TRBD2|NA
TGTGCCAGCAGCCAGGGGACTAGCTTAGAGGCAGATACGCAGTATTTT
CASSQGTSLEADTQYF
>TRBJ1-2|TRBV6-1|NA|NA
TGTGCCAGCAGGCCCAGGGAGCTTAGCTATGGCTACACCTTC
CASRPRELSYGYTF
>TRBJ2-4|TRBV2|NA|NA
TGTGCCAGCAGTGGCGCCCAGGGAAACATTCAGTACTTC
CASSGAQGNIQYF
>TRBJ2-7|TRBV7-8|TRBD2|NA
TGTGCCAGCAGCAACCCCCTTAGCGGGAACTCCTACGAGCAGTACTTC
CASSNPLSGNSYEQYF
>TRBJ2-1|TRBV11-2|NA|NA
TGTGCCAGCAGCTTAGTATTCGATAGTGGGCAGTTCTTC
CASSLVFDSGQFF
>TRBJ2-5|TRBV4-2|NA|NA
TGTGCCAGCAGCCAAGAACGGACAGCTATCTTGGCAGAGACCCAGTACTTC
CASSQERTAILAETQYF
>TRBJ2-2|TRBV4-3|NA|NA
TGCGCCAGCAGCCAAGATTTCTTGAACACCGGGGAGCTGTTTTTT
CASSQDFLNTGELFF
>TRBJ2-4|TRBV5-6|NA|NA
TGTGCCAGCAGCTCCGGAGGGGGCGGAAACATTCAGTACTTC
CASSSGGGGNIQYF
>TRBJ2-5|TRBV7-9|NA|NA
TGTGCCAGCAGCTTGGCGGAGGCCCAGTACTTC
CASSLAEAQYF
>TRBJ2-5|TRBV28|TRBD1|NA
TGTGCCAGCATGGACAGGGGGCTTCAGGAGACCCAGTACTTC
CASMDRGLQETQYF
>TRBJ1-1|TRBV4-3|NA|NA
TGCGCCAGCAGCCAAGATCGGGCGGGCACTGAAGCTTTCTTT
CASSQDRAGTEAFF
>TRBJ1-2|TRBV5-4|NA|NA
TGTGCCAGCAGCTTGGCCATAATAGGACACCTACCTAACTATGGCTACACCTTC
CASSLAIIGHLPNYGYTF
>TRBJ1-3|TRBV6-1|TRBD1|NA
TGTGCCAGCCGGGCAGGGGGCTCTGGAAACACCATATATTTT
CASRAGGSGNTIYF
>TRBJ2-1|TRBV5-1|NA|NA
TGCGCCAGCAGCCAGGACGGGAGCTCCTACAATGAGCAGTTCTTC
CASSQDGSSYNEQFF
>TRBJ2-7|TRBV15|TRBD1|NA
TGTGCCACCAGCAGAGTTCCCGGGACAGAGGCCTACGAGCAGTACTTC
CATSRVPGTEAYEQYF
>TRBJ2-7|TRBV5-8|NA|few
TGTGCCAGCAGCTTAACAGGCGAGCAGTACTTC
CASSLTGEQYF
>TRBJ2-5|TRBV18|NA|once
TGTGCCAGCTCACCATCAGAGACCCAGTACTTC
CASSPSETQYF
>TRBJ1-2|TRBV6-6|NA|NA
TGTGCCAGCTCTTCATACGAGCCAGCTAACTATGGCTACACCTTC
CASSSYEPANYGYTF
>TRBJ2-5|TRBV28|NA|NA
TGTGCCAGCAGTCCCCCGACCAGGAGAGAGACCCAGTACTTC
CASSPPTRRETQYF
>TRBJ1-1|TRBV14|NA|NA
TGTGCCAGCAGCCAAGGAGCAGGGAAAGCTTTCTTT
CASSQGAGKAFF
>TRBJ2-5|TRBV2|NA|NA
TGTGCCAGCAGTGAAATTGGCAGGGGTTTGAGTAAAGGAGAGACCCAGTACTTC
CASSEIGRGLSKGETQYF
>TRBJ2-1|TRBV10-3|TRBD2|NA
TGTGCCATCAGCAGGACTAGCGGCGACAATGAGCAGTTCTTC
CAISRTSGDNEQFF
>TRBJ2-1|TRBV19|TRBD2|NA
TGTGCCAGTAGTATGTCGGGACTAGCGGGAAGGAATGAGCAGTTCTTC
CASSMSGLAGRNEQFF